This TCR beta chain was documented in a study of blood T cell repertoires in COVID-19. Germline V CDR1 and CDR2: SGHDT, YYEEEE. The CDR3 contains 15 residues. The V gene lost 3 bases and the J gene lost 6 bases, with 18 bases spanning the gap. TCRdb keeps only in-frame clones here, not all; method: immunoSEQ multiplex PCR. Of 250,000 to 350,000 clones detected, roughly 90% appear once; the ten largest clones hold around 13%. The V gene is TRBV5-6, the J gene TRBJ1-2; possible D gene TRBD1, 6 bases. The sequence came from a woman aged 60-75 years with acute or convalescent COVID-19. The sequenced material came from peripheral blood. CDR3 sequence reads: CASSYRQVLYDGYTF. The CDR3 DNA reads TGTGCCAGCAGCTACCGACAGGTCCTTTATGATGGCTACACCTTC.